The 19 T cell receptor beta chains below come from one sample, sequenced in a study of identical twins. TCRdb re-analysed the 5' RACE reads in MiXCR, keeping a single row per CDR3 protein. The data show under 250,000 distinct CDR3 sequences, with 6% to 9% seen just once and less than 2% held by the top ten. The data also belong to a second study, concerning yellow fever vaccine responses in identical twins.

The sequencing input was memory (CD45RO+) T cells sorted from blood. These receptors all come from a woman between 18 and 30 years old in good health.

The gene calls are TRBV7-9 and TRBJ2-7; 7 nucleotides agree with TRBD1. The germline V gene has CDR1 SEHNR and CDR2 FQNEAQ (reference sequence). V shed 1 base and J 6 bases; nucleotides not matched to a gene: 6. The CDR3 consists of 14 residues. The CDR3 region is CASSLGDREGEQYF. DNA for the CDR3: TGTGCCAGCAGCTTAGGGGACAGAGAGGGCGAGCAGTACTTC. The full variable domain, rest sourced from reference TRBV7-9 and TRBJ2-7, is DTGVSQNPRHKITKRGQNVTFRCDPISEHNRLYWYRQTLGQGPEFLTYFQNEAQLEKSRLLSDRFSAERPKGSFSTLEIQRTEQGDSAMYLCASSLGDREGEQYFGPGTRLTVT.

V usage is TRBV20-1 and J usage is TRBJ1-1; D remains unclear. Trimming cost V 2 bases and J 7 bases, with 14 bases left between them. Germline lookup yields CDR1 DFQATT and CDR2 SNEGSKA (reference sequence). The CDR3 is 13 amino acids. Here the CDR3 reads CSARSSRSSEAFF. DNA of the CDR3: TGCAGTGCTAGAAGCTCCAGGTCTAGTGAAGCTTTCTTT.

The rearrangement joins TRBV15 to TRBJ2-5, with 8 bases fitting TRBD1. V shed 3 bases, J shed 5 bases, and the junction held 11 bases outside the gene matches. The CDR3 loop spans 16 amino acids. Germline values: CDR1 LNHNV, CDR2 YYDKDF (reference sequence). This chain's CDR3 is CATSRWTGKGGETQYF. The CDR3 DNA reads TGTGCCACCAGCAGGTGGACAGGGAAGGGCGGGGAGACCCAGTACTTC.

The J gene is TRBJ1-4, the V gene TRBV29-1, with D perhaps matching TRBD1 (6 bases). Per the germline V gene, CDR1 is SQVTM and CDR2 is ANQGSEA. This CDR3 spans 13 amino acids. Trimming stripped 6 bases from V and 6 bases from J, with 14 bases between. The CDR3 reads CSVMTGGDEKLFF. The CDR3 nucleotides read TGCAGCGTCATGACAGGCGGCGATGAAAAACTGTTTTTT.

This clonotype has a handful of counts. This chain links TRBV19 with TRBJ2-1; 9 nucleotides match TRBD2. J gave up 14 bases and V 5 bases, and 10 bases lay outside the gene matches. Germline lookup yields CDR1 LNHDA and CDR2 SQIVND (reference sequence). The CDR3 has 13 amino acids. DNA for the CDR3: TGTGCCAGTAGTCCCCTCTCCGGGACTAGCAAGTTCTTC. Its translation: CASSPLSGTSKFF.

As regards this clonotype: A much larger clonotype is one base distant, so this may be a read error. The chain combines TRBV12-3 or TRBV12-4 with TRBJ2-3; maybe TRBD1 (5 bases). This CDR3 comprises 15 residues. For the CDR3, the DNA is TGTGCCAGCAGTTTGATAGGGGTGGGCACAAATACGCAGTATTTT. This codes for CASSLIGVGTNTQYF.

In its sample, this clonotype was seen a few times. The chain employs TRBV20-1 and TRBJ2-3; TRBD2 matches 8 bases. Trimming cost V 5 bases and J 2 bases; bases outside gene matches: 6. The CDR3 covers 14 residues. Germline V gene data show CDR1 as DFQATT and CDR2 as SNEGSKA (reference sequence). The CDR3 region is CSAPSGGVTDTQYF. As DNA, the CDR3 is TGCAGTGCTCCCAGCGGGGGAGTCACAGATACGCAGTATTTT.

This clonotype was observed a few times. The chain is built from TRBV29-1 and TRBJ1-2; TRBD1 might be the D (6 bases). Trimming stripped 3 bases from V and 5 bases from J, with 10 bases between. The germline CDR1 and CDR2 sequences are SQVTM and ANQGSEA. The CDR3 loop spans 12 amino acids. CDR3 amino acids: CSVDFQGYGYTF. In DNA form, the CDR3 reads TGCAGCGTTGATTTTCAGGGGTATGGCTACACCTTC.

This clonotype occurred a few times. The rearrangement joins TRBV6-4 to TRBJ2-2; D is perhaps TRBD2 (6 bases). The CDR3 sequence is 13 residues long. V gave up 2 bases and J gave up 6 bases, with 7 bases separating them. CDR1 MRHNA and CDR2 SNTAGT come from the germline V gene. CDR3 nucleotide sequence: TGTGCCAGCAGTGACAGGGAGGCCGGGGAGCTGTTTTTT. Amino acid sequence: CASSDREAGELFF.

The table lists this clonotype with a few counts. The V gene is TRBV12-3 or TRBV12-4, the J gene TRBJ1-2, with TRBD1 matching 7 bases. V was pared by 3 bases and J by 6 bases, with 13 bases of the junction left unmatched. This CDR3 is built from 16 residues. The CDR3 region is CASSLGQTGDRNGYTF. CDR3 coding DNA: TGTGCCAGCAGTTTGGGTCAAACAGGGGATAGGAATGGCTACACCTTC.

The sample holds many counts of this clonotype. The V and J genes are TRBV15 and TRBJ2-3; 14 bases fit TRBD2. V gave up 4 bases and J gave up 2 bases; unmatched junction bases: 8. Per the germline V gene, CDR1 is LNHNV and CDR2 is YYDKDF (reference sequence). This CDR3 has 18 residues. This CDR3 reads CATSNEKGLAGATDTQYF. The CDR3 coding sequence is TGTGCCACCAGCAACGAAAAGGGACTAGCGGGGGCCACAGATACGCAGTATTTT.

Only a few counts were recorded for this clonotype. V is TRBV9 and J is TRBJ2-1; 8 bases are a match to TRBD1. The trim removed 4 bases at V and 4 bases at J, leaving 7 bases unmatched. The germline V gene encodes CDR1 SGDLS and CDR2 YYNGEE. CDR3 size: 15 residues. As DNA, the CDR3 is TGTGCCAGCAGCCCTAGGGACAGGCCATACAATGAGCAGTTCTTC. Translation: CASSPRDRPYNEQFF.

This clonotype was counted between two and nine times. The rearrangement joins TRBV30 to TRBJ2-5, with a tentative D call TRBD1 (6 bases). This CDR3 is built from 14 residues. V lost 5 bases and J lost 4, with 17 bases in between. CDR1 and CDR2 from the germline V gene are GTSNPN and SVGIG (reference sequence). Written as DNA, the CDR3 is TGTGCCTGGTCGCCAACAGGGTACGGAGAGACCCAGTACTTC. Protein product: CAWSPTGYGETQYF. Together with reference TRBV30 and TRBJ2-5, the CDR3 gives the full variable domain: SQTIHQWPATLVQPVGSPLSLECTVEGTSNPNLYWYRQAAGRGLQLLFYSVGIGQISSEVPQNLSASRPQDRQFILSSKKLLLSDSGFYLCAWSPTGYGETQYFGPGTRLLVL.

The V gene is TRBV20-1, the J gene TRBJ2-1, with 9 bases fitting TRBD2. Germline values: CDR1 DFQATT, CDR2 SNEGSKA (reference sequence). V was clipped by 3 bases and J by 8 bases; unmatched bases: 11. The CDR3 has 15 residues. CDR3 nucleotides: TGCAGTGCTAGTGGGGTGCGGGGGGGTCTCTATGAGCAGTTCTTC. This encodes CSASGVRGGLYEQFF.

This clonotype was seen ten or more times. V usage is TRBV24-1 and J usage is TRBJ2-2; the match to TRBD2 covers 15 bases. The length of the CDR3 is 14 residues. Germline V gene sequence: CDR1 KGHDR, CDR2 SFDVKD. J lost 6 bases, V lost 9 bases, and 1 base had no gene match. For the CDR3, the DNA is TGTGCCACCGGACTAGCGGGAGGGCCCGGGGAGCTGTTTTTT. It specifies CATGLAGGPGELFF.

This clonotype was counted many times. The CDR3 coding sequence is TGTGCCAGCAGCTCTCTCAGGGGGGGCTACGAGCAGTACTTC. It codes for CASSSLRGGYEQYF. This chain links TRBV7-2 with TRBJ2-7; D might be TRBD1 or TRBD2, each matching 7 bases. The germline CDR1 and CDR2 sequences are SGHTA and FQGNSA. Between the trimmed V and J ends, which lost 4 bases and 3 bases, there was a span of 13 bases. This CDR3 has 14 residues.

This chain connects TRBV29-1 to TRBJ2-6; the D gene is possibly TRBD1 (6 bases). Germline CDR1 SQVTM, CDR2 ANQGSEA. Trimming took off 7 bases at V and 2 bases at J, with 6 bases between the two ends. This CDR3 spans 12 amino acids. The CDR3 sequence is CSGDTGANVLTF. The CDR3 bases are TGCAGCGGGGACACTGGGGCCAACGTCCTGACTTTC.

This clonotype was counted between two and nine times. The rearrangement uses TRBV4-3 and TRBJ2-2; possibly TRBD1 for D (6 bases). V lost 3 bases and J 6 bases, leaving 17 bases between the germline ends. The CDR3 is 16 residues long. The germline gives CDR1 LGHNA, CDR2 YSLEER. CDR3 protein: CASSHAGTRRAGELFF. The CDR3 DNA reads TGCGCCAGCAGCCACGCAGGGACAAGGCGGGCCGGGGAGCTGTTTTTT.

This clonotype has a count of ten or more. CDR3 nucleotide sequence: TGTGCCAGCAGGACAGGGGTGGGGGAGCAGTTCTTC. Its translation is CASRTGVGEQFF. The chain has TRBV2 and TRBJ2-1; 8 bases fit TRBD1. This CDR3 region has 12 residues. Germline V gives CDR1 SNHLY, CDR2 FYNNEI. The ends lost 6 bases at V and 10 bases at J; junction bases unmatched: 5.